This T cell receptor (beta chain) was sequenced in a study of long-term antiretroviral therapy in people with HIV. This clone appeared a single time. It was version v3.0 of the immunoSEQ assay that was run at survey level. Clones were read by immunoSEQ multiplex PCR, and TCRdb kept only the in-frame ones, dropping some. The sample includes about 31,000 clones, approximately 86% of them seen just once. DNA was extracted from approximately 0.95-9.8 million thawed cryopreserved PBMC. CDR3 length: 14 residues. Per the germline V gene, CDR1 is SQVTM and CDR2 is ANQGSEA. Between the trimmed V and J ends, which lost 5 bases and 3 bases, there was a span of 16 bases.

The J gene is TRBJ1-1, the V gene TRBV29-1; D gene unclear. The material sequenced was unsorted PBMCs, taken roughly 5 years before starting antiretroviral therapy. The sequence came from a man aged 45-65 years with HIV. CDR3 bases: TGCAGCGTTCAGCGTAATGAAAAGGACACTGAAGCTTTCTTT. Translation: CSVQRNEKDTEAFF.